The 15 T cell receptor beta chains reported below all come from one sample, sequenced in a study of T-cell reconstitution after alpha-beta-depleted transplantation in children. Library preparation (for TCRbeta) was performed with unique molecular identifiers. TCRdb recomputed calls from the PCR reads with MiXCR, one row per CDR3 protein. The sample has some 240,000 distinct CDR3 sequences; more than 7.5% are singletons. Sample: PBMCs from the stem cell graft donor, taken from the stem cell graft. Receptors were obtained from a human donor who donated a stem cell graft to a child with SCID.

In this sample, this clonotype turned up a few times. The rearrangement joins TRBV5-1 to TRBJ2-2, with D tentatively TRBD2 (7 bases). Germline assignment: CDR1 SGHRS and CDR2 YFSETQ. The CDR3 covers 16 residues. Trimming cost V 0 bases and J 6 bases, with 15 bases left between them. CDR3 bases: TGCGCCAGCAGCTTGGGCCACAGGGACTATTCCGGGGAGCTGTTTTTT. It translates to CASSLGHRDYSGELFF. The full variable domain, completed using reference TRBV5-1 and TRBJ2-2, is KAGVTQTPRYLIKTRGQQVTLSCSPISGHRSVSWYQQTPGQGLQFLFEYFSETQRNKGNFPGRFSGRQFSNSRSEMNVSTLELGDSALYLCASSLGHRDYSGELFFGEGSRLTVL.

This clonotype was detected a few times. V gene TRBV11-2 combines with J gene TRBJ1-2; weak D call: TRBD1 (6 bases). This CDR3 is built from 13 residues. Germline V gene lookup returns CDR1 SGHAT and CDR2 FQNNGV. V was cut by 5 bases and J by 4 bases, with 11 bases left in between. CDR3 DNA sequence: TGTGCCAGCAGCACTGACAGGCGCTATGGCTACACCTTC. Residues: CASSTDRRYGYTF.

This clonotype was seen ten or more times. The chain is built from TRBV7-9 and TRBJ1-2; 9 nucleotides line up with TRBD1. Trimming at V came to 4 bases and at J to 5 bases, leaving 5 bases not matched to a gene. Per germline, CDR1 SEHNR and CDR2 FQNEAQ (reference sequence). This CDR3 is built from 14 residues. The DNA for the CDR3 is TGTGCCAGCAGCTCTATGACAGGGGGGTATGGCTACACCTTC. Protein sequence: CASSSMTGGYGYTF.

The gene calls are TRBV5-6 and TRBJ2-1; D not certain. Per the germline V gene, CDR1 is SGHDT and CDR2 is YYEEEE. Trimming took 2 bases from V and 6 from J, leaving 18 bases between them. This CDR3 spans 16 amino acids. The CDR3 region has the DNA TGTGCCAGCAGCTTTCTGGGTCAGGACGTGGTCAATGAGCAGTTCTTC. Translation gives CASSFLGQDVVNEQFF. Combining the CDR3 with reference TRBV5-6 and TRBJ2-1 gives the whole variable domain DAGVTQSPTHLIKTRGQQVTLRCSPKSGHDTVSWYQQALGQGPQFIFQYYEEEERQRGNFPDRFSGHQFPNYSSELNVNALLLGDSALYLCASSFLGQDVVNEQFFGPGTRLTVL.

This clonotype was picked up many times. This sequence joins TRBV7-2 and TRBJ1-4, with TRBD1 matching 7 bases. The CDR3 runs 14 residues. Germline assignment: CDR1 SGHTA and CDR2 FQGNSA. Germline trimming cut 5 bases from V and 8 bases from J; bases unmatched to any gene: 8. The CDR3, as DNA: TGTGCCAGCAGCCGGGACAGCGGGGAGGAAAAACTGTTTTTT. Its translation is CASSRDSGEEKLFF.

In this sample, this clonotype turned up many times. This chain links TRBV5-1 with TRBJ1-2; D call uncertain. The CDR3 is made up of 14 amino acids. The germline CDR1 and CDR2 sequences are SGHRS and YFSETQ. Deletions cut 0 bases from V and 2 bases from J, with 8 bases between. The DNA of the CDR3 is TGCGCCAGCAGCTTGGATGCTTCGAACTATGGCTACACCTTC. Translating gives CASSLDASNYGYTF.

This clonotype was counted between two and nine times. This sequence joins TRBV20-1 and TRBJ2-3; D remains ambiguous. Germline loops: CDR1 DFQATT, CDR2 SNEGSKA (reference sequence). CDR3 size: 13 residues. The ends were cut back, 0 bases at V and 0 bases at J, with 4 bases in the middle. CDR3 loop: CSARESSTDTQYF. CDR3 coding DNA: TGCAGTGCTAGAGAATCTAGCACAGATACGCAGTATTTT.

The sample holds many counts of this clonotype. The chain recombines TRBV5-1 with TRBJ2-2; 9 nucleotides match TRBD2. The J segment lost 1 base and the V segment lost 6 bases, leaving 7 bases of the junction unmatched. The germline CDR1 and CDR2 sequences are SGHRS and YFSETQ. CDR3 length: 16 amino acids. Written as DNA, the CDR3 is TGCGCCAGCAAGGGCGGGGGGGCCGTGAACACCGGGGAGCTGTTTTTT. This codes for CASKGGGAVNTGELFF.

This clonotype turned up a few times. The DNA for the CDR3 is TGTGCCACCAGCTCTCAGAACACTGAAGCTTTCTTT. It yields the protein CATSSQNTEAFF. This chain uses TRBV15 with TRBJ1-1; no clear D gene. This CDR3 is 12 amino acids long. Germline values: CDR1 LNHNV, CDR2 YYDKDF (reference sequence). V lost 5 bases and J 1 base, leaving 5 bases between the germline ends.

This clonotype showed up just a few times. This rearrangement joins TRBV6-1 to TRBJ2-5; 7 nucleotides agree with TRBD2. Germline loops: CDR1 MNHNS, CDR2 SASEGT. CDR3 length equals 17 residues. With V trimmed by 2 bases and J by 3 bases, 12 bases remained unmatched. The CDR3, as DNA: TGTGCCAGCAGTGAACATGGGCCCGGGACTAACAAAGAGACCCAGTACTTC. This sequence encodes CASSEHGPGTNKETQYF.

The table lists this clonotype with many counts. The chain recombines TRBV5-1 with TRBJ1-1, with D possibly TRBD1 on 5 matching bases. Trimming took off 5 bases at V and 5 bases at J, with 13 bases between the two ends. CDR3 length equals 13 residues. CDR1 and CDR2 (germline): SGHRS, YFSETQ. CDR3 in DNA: TGCGCCAGCAGTGAGCAGGGAGAAACTGAAGCTTTCTTT. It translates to CASSEQGETEAFF.

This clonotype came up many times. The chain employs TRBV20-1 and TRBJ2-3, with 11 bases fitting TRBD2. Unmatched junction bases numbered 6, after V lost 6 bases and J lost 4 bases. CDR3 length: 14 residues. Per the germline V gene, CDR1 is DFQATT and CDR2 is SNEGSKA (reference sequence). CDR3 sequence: CSASSGGEADTQYF. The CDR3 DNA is TGCAGTGCCAGTAGCGGGGGGGAGGCAGATACGCAGTATTTT.

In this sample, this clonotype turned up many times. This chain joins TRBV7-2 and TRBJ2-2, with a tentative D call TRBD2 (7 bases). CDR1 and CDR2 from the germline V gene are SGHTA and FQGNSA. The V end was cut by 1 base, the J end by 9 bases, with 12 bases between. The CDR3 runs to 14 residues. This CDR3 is CASSLEGGDRELFF. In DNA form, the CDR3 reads TGTGCCAGCAGCTTAGAGGGGGGGGACAGGGAGCTGTTTTTT.

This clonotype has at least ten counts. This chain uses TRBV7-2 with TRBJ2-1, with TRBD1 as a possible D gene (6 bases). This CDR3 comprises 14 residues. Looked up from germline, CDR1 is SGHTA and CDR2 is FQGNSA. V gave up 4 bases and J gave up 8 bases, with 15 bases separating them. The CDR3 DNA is TGTGCCAGCAGCTCTAGGACAGTCGGCCATGAGCAGTTCTTC. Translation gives CASSSRTVGHEQFF.

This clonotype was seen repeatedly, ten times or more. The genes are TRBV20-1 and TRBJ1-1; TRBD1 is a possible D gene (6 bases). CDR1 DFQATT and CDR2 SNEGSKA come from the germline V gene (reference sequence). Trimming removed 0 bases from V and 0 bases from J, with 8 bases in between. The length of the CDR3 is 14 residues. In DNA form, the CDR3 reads TGCAGTGCTAGAGAAAGGGGGGTGAACACTGAAGCTTTCTTT. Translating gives CSARERGVNTEAFF.